Each of the 8 T cell receptor beta chains below was sequenced from the same sample in a study of tissue T cells after allogeneic stem cell transplantation. Some clones are missing from TCRdb's copy, which holds only in-frame ones; the method was immunoSEQ multiplex PCR. The table includes roughly 25,000 clones, more than 60% detected once. The sample was tissue from the ileum, taken at autopsy. These receptors originate from a female donor of 60 years or more with lung cancer.

The rearrangement joins TRBV19 to TRBJ1-4; the match to TRBD1 covers 11 bases. This CDR3 is 15 amino acids long. Trimming removed 5 bases from V and 8 bases from J; junction bases left unmatched: 7. Germline V lookup: CDR1 LNHDA, CDR2 SQIVND (reference sequence). DNA for the CDR3: TGTGCCAGTAGTCCCCAAAGGACAGGGGGCGAAAAACTGTTTTTT. Translated: CASSPQRTGGEKLFF.

The chain carries TRBV5-4 and TRBJ2-2; TRBD2 aligns across 8 bases. The CDR3 totals 16 residues. Germline V gene data show CDR1 as SGHNT and CDR2 as YYREEE (reference sequence). The J segment lost 5 bases and the V segment lost 4 bases, leaving 10 bases of the junction unmatched. In DNA form, the CDR3 reads TGTGCCAGCAGCCCGCGAGCGGGGGCGGGTACCGGGGAGCTGTTTTTT. Its protein product is CASSPRAGAGTGELFF.

The rearrangement uses TRBV30 and TRBJ1-2; 7 bases are a match to TRBD1. Trimming cost V 6 bases and J 8 bases; bases outside gene matches: 6. Germline V gives CDR1 GTSNPN, CDR2 SVGIG (reference sequence). The CDR3 consists of 11 residues. The DNA for the CDR3 is TGTGCCTGCCTCAGGGGGATAGGCTACACCTTC. Protein product: CACLRGIGYTF.

In DNA, the CDR3 is TGTGCCAGCAGCGACAGGTTGCTCTATAATTCACCCCTCCACTTT. Translation gives CASSDRLLYNSPLHF. The chain uses TRBV6-5 and TRBJ1-6; D perhaps matches TRBD1 (6 bases). The CDR3 runs to 15 residues. From germline, CDR1 is MNHEY and CDR2 SVGAGI. V was shortened by 6 bases and J by 3 bases, with 12 bases between the two germline ends.

The genes are TRBV7-2 and TRBJ1-1; tentative D call: TRBD1 (5 bases). Germline CDR1 SGHTA, CDR2 FQGNSA. Trimming took 1 base from V and 4 from J, leaving 10 bases between them. CDR3 length: 14 residues. DNA of the CDR3: TGTGCCAGCAGCTTAGAGAGGGGCAGCACTGAAGCTTTCTTT. Its protein is CASSLERGSTEAFF.

This clone was recorded a few times. The chain has TRBV6-5 and TRBJ1-5, with TRBD1 matching 10 bases. Germline CDR1 is MNHEY and CDR2 is SVGAGI. The CDR3 consists of 14 residues. After removal of 6 bases from V and 4 bases from J, the junction contained 3 bases not matched to a gene. CDR3 loop: CASSRTGGNQPQHF. In DNA, the CDR3 is TGTGCCAGCAGCAGGACAGGGGGTAATCAGCCCCAGCATTTT.

This clone was detected only once. This chain connects TRBV27 to TRBJ2-3, with TRBD1 matching over 9 bases. Germline assignment: CDR1 MNHEY and CDR2 SMNVEV (reference sequence). Trimming at V came to 6 bases and at J to 4 bases, leaving 11 bases not matched to a gene. CDR3 length equals 16 residues. The CDR3 protein is CASSPKRTGVADTQYF. CDR3 DNA: TGTGCCAGCAGCCCAAAACGGACAGGGGTGGCAGATACGCAGTATTTT.

The chain uses TRBV30 and TRBJ1-4; D unresolved. The V gene lost 5 bases and the J gene lost 6 bases, with 13 bases spanning the gap. The V gene's germline CDR1 is GTSNPN and CDR2 SVGIG (reference sequence). The CDR3 spans 13 residues. The CDR3 DNA reads TGTGCCTGGGTCCGGAGGGAGGATGAAAAACTGTTTTTT. Protein sequence: CAWVRREDEKLFF. Together with reference TRBV30 and TRBJ1-4, the CDR3 gives the full variable domain: SQTIHQWPATLVQPVGSPLSLECTVEGTSNPNLYWYRQAAGRGLQLLFYSVGIGQISSEVPQNLSASRPQDRQFILSSKKLLLSDSGFYLCAWVRREDEKLFFGSGTQLSVL.